The 9 T cell receptor beta chains below all came from one sample that was sequenced in a study of identical twins. A single record per CDR3 protein comes from TCRdb applying MiXCR to the 5' RACE reads. This table has about 280,000 distinct CDR3 sequences, 8% to 9% appearing once. These data were also filed under a second study, of yellow fever vaccine responses in identical twins.

The sequencing input was memory (CD45RO+) T cells sorted from blood. These receptors all come from a woman in her late teens or twenties in good health.

This clonotype was seen only a few times. The V gene is TRBV19, the J gene TRBJ2-4, with D possibly TRBD2 on 6 matching bases. The germline V and J ends were trimmed by 3 bases and 8 bases, with 11 bases remaining between them. Germline CDR1 reads LNHDA; CDR2 reads SQIVND (reference sequence). This CDR3 has 13 amino acids. For the CDR3, the DNA is TGTGCCAGTAGTATTCTTCGCGGGGACATTCAGTACTTC. This codes for CASSILRGDIQYF.

There are many counts of this clonotype. The chain employs TRBV6-1 and TRBJ2-3; a possible D gene is TRBD1 (5 bases). The CDR3 is 15 residues long. Trimming stripped 8 bases from V and 4 bases from J, with 19 bases between. In germline, CDR1 is MNHNS, CDR2 SASEGT. CDR3 region: CASLSKEGASDTQYF. The DNA of the CDR3 is TGTGCCAGCCTATCCAAGGAAGGGGCCTCAGATACGCAGTATTTT.

This sequence joins TRBV11-2 and TRBJ1-1; D gene uncertain. The V end was cut by 3 bases, the J end by 4 bases, with 12 bases between. This CDR3 has 14 residues. Germline V gene data show CDR1 as SGHAT and CDR2 as FQNNGV. CDR3 sequence: CASSFTPGGTEAFF. The DNA of the CDR3 is TGTGCCAGCAGCTTTACACCAGGTGGCACTGAAGCTTTCTTT.

CDR3 sequence: CSASGTSGADTQYF. The CDR3 DNA follows: TGCAGTGCTAGCGGGACTAGCGGGGCAGATACGCAGTATTTT. The rearrangement uses TRBV20-1 and TRBJ2-3; 13 bases align to TRBD2. The V gene's germline CDR1 is DFQATT and CDR2 SNEGSKA (reference sequence). This CDR3 is 14 amino acids long. V lost 3 bases and J lost 4; bases outside the gene matches: 1.

This clonotype was recorded at least ten times. The chain is built from TRBV7-2 and TRBJ2-7; D is possibly TRBD2 (6 bases). V gave up 5 bases and J gave up 2 bases, with 10 bases separating them. Germline lookup yields CDR1 SGHTA and CDR2 FQGNSA. The CDR3 contains 13 residues. In DNA, the CDR3 is TGTGCCAGCAGCAATGCGGGGCCCTACGAGCAGTACTTC. Protein sequence: CASSNAGPYEQYF.

This clonotype was recorded many times. V and J are TRBV9 and TRBJ2-3; TRBD2 matches at 13 bases. CDR3 length equals 18 residues. The ends lost 2 bases at V and 0 bases at J; junction bases unmatched: 6. The germline V gene has CDR1 SGDLS and CDR2 YYNGEE. CDR3 loop: CASSVRTSGGPSTDTQYF. The DNA for the CDR3 is TGTGCCAGCAGCGTCCGGACTAGCGGGGGCCCTAGCACAGATACGCAGTATTTT.

Ten or more counts support this clonotype. The chain links TRBV28 to TRBJ1-1; 9 nucleotides line up with TRBD1. The trim removed 6 bases at V and 6 bases at J, leaving 11 bases unmatched. The CDR3 runs 15 residues. From germline, CDR1 is MDHEN and CDR2 SYDVKM. The CDR3 DNA sequence: TGTGCCAGCAGCCAACCCGGGACAGGGTTTGCTGAAGCTTTCTTT. It translates to CASSQPGTGFAEAFF.

In this sample, this clonotype turned up many times. The rearrangement joins TRBV2 to TRBJ2-2; D is perhaps TRBD2 (5 bases). There are 15 residues in the CDR3. V was trimmed by 11 bases and J by 15 bases, leaving 31 bases between them. Germline V lookup: CDR1 SNHLY, CDR2 FYNNEI. The CDR3 region has the DNA TGTGCCGGTAGCACCGGGAATTCGGTTGCTCGGTCGATGTTTTTT. Translating it yields CAGSTGNSVARSMFF.

This clonotype turned up a few times. This chain uses TRBV20-1 with TRBJ2-2; 9 bases map to TRBD2. CDR3 length equals 18 residues. Germline V gene sequence: CDR1 DFQATT, CDR2 SNEGSKA (reference sequence). Germline trimming cut 1 base from V and 4 bases from J; bases unmatched to any gene: 13. In DNA form, the CDR3 reads TGCAGTGCTAGAGGCTCTAGCGGGAAGGGTGGGGGCACCGGGGAGCTGTTTTTT. It yields the protein CSARGSSGKGGGTGELFF.